This TCR beta chain is drawn from a study of blood T cell repertoires in COVID-19. About the research overall: Researchers got acute and convalescent COVID-19 samples from the United States, Italy and Spain. From T cells, B-cell-depleted T cells, or PBMCs came the material, which was cDNA or gDNA.

The CDR3 has 15 amino acids. The V end lost 5 bases, the J end lost 8 bases, and 20 bases lay between the germline ends. Germline values: CDR1 MRHNA, CDR2 SNTAGT. Per the original methods: Estimation of nucleated cell counts relied on the amplification of reference gene primers. Method: immunoSEQ multiplex PCR; TCRdb's copy keeps in-frame clones and lacks some. The DNA gave D and trimming, while V, J and clone size come from that table. This table holds 200,000 to 300,000 clones, about 87% found once. The V and J genes are TRBV6-4 and TRBJ2-3; no reliable D call. This receptor was identified in a human donor in a cohort sampled during active COVID-19. The sequenced sample was peripheral blood. The CDR3, as DNA: TGTGCCAGCAGTCAGCTATCGGTCGGGTTGGGTACGCAGTATTTT. Translating it yields CASSQLSVGLGTQYF.